This T cell receptor (beta chain) appears in the sequencing data of a study of monozygotic twins with cystic fibrosis. As for the study in general: With about 15 PCR cycles, barcoded libraries came from roughly 2.8 micrograms of fragmented DNA.

V was shortened by 5 bases and J by 2 bases, with 10 bases between the two germline ends. CDR1 and CDR2 from the germline V gene are MDHEN and SYDVKM. The CDR3 is 14 residues long. Overall study findings and caveats: Monozygotic CF twin pairs shared significantly more nucleotide-identical clonotypes than unrelated CF individuals did. Clonality was generally low (median roughly 0.01), higher in the most severe patients.

Assay used: immunoSEQ multiplex PCR; TCRdb lists only in-frame clones, some missing. The data contain around 36,000 clones, just over 65% of them singletons. Points on this clone: What it recognizes is unknown.

The chain links TRBV28 to TRBJ1-3, with D hard to call. The TCR comes from a girl aged 5-17 years with cystic fibrosis. Sample: blood. The CDR3 spells CASSRMGPGNTIYF. The CDR3 coding sequence is TGTGCCAGCAGTCGGATGGGCCCTGGAAACACCATATATTTT.